This T cell receptor (beta chain) was retrieved from a study of identical twins. Only healthy Caucasians were enrolled as donors. This clonotype came up a few times. Its antigen is currently unknown. The V gene end was trimmed by 4 bases and the J gene end by 6 bases; junction bases not matched to a gene: 8. CDR1 and CDR2 (germline): MNHEY, SMNVEV (reference sequence). The CDR3 has 15 amino acids. TCRdb reanalysed the 5' RACE reads using MiXCR and keeps one entry per CDR3 protein. The table includes about 450,000 distinct CDR3 sequences, approximately 17% detected once. Study results and limitations: Researchers reported excess low generation probability among twin-shared out-of-frame alpha sequences. Models predicted too little out-of-frame TCR alpha sharing in monozygotic twins. Insertions were reduced in abundant cord blood beta clonotypes but not in memory repertoires.

The chain combines TRBV27 with TRBJ1-1, with 10 positions matching TRBD1. This TCR derives from a middle-aged man in good health. Sequenced sample: naive T cells sorted from blood. The CDR3 loop reads CASSSTGQGVSEAFF. As DNA, the CDR3 is TGTGCCAGCAGTTCAACCGGACAGGGGGTGTCTGAAGCTTTCTTT.